This entry concerns a single T cell receptor beta chain. It lacks a known antigen. No base quality information exists; no much larger clone differs at one position. The germline V gene (reference sequence) provides CDR1 DFQATT and CDR2 SNEGSKA. V is cut by 5 bases and J by 5 bases, and the space between the germline ends is 9 bases. The CDR3 runs 11 residues from the cysteine to the phenylalanine. The DNA shown is the 33-base CDR3, in frame from base 1. In the prospective study, participants were roughly 18 to 90 years old, resided in about two dozen geographic areas of the United States, and were enrolled through a virtual design. Cohort assignment in the prospective study relied on participant-reported clinical history from a screening survey and a study questionnaire. For ImmuneRACE Cohort 3, a participant was defined as recovered based on two consecutive negative NP/OP PCR tests, clearance by a healthcare professional, or resolution of symptoms. In the prospective study, mobile phlebotomists collected whole blood, serum and a nasopharyngeal or oropharyngeal swab from each participant. Additional blood draws and questionnaires over an approximately two-month period could optionally be provided by prospective study participants. Before DNA extraction, prospective study blood samples were shipped either frozen or at room temperature.

The immunoSEQ Assay, a bias-controlled multiplex PCR, was used to amplify TCRbeta CDR3 regions from genomic DNA. Regarding the original processing steps: The number of nucleated cells in each sample was estimated by amplification of reference gene primers within the assay. Sequence reads were collapsed and filtered to measure the absolute abundance of every unique TCRbeta CDR3 rearrangement. For each sample, productive Simpson clonality was calculated as the square root of Simpson's diversity index across productive rearrangements. TCRdb retrieved this table from immuneACCESS and kept in-frame rearrangements only. Not all clones are present; in checked studies, unresolved V genes account for under half, and no reason is known for the remainder. The V and J calls and clone size are taken from that table; D and trimming were inferred from the DNA. This sample gives about 370,000 clones in total; 89% of them show up just once. About 1.7% of the sample is held by the ten biggest clonotypes.

These data are taken from a study of blood T cell repertoires in COVID-19 (TCRdb year 2020). About the study as a whole: Samples covering the acute and convalescent phases of COVID-19 were provided by collaborators in the United States, Italy and Spain. The prospective study material was composed of cDNA or gDNA derived from T cells, B-cell-depleted T cells, or PBMCs. The dataset comprised deeply sampled blood TCRbeta repertoires from subjects exposed to, actively infected with, or recovered from COVID-19. The repertoires were released in a freely available public database meant as a resource for research on the immune response to SARS-CoV-2. Samples came from the ongoing ImmuneRACE study (first 160 participants) plus 1,254 subjects from 6 global collaborators. Nearly every sample came with metadata listing a de-identified subject ID, COVID-19 status, age in years and sex. Where available, HLA class I and class II types were obtained from metadata supplied by the sample provider rather than from assay-based typing. Beyond this particular receptor, the publication reports: The quantity of clinical and demographic metadata differed by source and by participant and was supplied without curation.

This clonotype was sampled from a woman in her 30s who had recovered from COVID-19. The V and J segments used are TRBV20-1 and TRBJ2-5; D gene: possibly TRBD2, on 5 matching bases. The sequencing input was PBMCs or T cells enriched from blood (not recorded which). In nucleotide form, the sequence is TGCAGTGCTTCCTGGAGGGAGACCCAGTACTTC. Its amino acids are CSASWRETQYF.